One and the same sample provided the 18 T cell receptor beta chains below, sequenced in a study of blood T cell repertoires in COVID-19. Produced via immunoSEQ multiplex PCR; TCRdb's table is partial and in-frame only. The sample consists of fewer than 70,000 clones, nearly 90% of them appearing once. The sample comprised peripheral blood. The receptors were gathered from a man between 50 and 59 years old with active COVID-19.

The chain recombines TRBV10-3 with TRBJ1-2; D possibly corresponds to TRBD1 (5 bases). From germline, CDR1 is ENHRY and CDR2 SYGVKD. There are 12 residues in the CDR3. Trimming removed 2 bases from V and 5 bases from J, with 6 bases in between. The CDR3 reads CAISEDRYGYTF. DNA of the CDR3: TGTGCCATCAGTGAGGACAGATATGGCTACACCTTC.

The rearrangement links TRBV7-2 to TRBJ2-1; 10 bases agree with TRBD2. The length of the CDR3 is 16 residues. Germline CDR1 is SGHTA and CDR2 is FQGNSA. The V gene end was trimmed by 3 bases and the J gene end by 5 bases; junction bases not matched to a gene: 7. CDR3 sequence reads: CASSFQAGGLHNEQFF. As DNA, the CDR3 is TGTGCCAGCAGCTTTCAAGCGGGGGGGCTCCACAATGAGCAGTTCTTC.

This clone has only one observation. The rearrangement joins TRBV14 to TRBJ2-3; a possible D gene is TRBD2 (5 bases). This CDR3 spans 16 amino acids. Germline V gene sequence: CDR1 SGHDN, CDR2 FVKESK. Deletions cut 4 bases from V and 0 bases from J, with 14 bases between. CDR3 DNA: TGTGCCAGCAGCCTGAGGAGGACCTCGAGCACAGATACGCAGTATTTT. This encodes CASSLRRTSSTDTQYF. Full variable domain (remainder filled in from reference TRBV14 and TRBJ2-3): EAGVTQFPSHSVIEKGQTVTLRCDPISGHDNLYWYRRVMGKEIKFLLHFVKESKQDESGMPNNRFLAERTGGTYSTLKVQPAELEDSGVYFCASSLRRTSSTDTQYFGPGTRLTVL.

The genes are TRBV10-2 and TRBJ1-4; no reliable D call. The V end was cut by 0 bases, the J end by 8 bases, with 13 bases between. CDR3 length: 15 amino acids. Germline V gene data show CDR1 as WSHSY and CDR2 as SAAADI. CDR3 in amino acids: CASSESTIGREKLFF. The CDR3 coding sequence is TGCGCCAGCAGTGAGTCGACGATTGGGAGGGAAAAACTGTTTTTT.

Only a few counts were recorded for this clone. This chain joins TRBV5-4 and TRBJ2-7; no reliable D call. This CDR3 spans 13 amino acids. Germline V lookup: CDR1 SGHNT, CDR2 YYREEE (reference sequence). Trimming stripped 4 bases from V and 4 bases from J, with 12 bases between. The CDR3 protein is CASSPGPSYEQYF. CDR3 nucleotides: TGTGCCAGCAGCCCGGGTCCCTCATACGAGCAGTACTTC.

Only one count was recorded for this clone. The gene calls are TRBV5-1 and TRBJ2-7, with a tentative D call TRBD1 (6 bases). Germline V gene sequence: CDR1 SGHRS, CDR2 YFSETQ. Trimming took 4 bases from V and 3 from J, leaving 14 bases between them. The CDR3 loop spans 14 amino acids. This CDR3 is CASSLQTGSYEQYF. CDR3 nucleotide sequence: TGCGCCAGCAGCCTCCAGACAGGCAGCTACGAGCAGTACTTC. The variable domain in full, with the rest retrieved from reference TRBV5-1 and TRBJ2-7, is KAGVTQTPRYLIKTRGQQVTLSCSPISGHRSVSWYQQTPGQGLQFLFEYFSETQRNKGNFPGRFSGRQFSNSRSEMNVSTLELGDSALYLCASSLQTGSYEQYFGPGTRLTVT.

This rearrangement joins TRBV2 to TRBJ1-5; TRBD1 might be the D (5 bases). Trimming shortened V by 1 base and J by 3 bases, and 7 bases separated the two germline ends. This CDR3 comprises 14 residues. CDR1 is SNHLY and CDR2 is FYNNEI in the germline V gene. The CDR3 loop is CASSEGQLNQPQHF. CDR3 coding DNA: TGTGCCAGCAGTGAAGGACAGCTCAATCAGCCCCAGCATTTT.

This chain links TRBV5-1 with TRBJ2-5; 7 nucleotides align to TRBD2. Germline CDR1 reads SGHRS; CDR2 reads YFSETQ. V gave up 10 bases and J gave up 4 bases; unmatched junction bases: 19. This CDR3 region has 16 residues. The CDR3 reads CAGSTEGRGYGETQYF. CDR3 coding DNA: TGCGCCGGCTCTACCGAAGGGCGGGGGTACGGAGAGACCCAGTACTTC.

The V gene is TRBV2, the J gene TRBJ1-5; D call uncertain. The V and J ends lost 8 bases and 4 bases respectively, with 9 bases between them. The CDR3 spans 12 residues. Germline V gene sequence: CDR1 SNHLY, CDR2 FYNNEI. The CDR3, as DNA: TGTGCCAGCTCTACGTGGAATCAGCCCCAGCATTTT. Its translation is CASSTWNQPQHF.

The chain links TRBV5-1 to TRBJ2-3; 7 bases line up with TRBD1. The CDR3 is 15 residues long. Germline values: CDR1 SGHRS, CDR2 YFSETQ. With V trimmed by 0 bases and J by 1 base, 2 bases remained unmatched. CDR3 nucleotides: TGCGCCAGCAGCTTGGGGACAGGAGGCACAGATACGCAGTATTTT. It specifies CASSLGTGGTDTQYF.

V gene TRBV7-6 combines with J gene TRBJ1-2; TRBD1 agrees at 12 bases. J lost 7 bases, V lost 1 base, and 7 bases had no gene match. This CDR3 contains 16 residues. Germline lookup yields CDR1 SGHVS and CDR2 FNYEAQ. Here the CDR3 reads CASSLDPGQGAGGYTF. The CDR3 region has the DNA TGTGCCAGCAGCTTAGACCCGGGACAGGGGGCTGGTGGCTACACCTTC.

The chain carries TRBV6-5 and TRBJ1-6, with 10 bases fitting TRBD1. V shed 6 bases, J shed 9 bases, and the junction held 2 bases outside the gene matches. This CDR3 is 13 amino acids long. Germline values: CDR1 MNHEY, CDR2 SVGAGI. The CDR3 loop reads CASRGQGISPLHF. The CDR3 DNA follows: TGTGCCAGCAGGGGACAGGGGATTTCACCCCTCCACTTT.

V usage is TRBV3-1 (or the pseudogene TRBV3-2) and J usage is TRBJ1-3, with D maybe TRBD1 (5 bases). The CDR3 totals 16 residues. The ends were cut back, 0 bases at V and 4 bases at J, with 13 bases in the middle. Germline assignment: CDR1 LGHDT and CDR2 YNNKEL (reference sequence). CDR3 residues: CASSQDRGSKGNTIYF. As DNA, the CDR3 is TGTGCCAGCAGCCAAGATAGGGGTTCTAAGGGAAACACCATATATTTT.

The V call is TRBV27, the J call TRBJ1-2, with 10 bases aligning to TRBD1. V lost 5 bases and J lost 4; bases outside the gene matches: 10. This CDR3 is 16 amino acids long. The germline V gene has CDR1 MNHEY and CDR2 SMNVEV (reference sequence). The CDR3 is CASSADSGTGVYGYTF. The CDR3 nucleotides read TGTGCCAGCAGTGCAGACTCCGGGACAGGGGTCTATGGCTACACCTTC.

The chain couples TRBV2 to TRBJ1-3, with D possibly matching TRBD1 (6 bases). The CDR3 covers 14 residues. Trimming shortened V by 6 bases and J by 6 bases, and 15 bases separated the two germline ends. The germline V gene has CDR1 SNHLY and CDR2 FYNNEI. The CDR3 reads CASSDGTSTNTIYF. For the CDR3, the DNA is TGTGCCAGCAGCGATGGGACATCTACAAACACCATATATTTT.

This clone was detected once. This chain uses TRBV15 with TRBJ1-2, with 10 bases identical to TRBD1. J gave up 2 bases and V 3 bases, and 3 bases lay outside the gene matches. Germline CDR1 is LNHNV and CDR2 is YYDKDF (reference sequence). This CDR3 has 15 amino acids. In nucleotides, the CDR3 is TGTGCCACCAGCAGCGACAGGGGGCGGAACTATGGCTACACCTTC. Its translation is CATSSDRGRNYGYTF.

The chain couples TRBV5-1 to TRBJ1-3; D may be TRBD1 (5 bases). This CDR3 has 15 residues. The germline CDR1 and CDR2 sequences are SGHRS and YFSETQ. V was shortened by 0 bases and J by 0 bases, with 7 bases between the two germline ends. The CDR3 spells CASSLGGDSGNTIYF. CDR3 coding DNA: TGCGCCAGCAGCTTGGGGGGCGACTCTGGAAACACCATATATTTT.

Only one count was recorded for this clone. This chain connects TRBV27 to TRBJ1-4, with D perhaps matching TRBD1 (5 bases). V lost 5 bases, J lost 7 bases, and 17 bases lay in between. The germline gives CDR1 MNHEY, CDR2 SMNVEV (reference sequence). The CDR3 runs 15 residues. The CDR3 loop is CASSPLPPGGEKLFF. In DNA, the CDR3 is TGTGCCAGCAGTCCCCTCCCCCCGGGGGGTGAAAAACTGTTTTTT.